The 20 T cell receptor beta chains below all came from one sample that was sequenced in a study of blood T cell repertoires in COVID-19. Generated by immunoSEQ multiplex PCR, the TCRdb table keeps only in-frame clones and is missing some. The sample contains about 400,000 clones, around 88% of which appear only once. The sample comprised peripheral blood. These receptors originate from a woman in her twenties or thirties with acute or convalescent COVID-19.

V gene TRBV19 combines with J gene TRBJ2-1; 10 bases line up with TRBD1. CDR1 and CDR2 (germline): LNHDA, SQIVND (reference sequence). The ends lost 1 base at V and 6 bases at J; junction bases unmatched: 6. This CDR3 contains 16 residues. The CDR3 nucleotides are TGTGCCAGTAGTATAGCCGGGACAGGGGCTCTCAATGAGCAGTTCTTC. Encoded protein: CASSIAGTGALNEQFF.

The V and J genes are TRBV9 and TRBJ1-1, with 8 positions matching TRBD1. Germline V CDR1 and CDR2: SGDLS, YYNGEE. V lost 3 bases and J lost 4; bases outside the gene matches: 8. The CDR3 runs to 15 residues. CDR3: CASSALTGVGTEAFF. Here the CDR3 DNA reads TGTGCCAGCAGCGCGCTGACAGGGGTAGGCACTGAAGCTTTCTTT.

The CDR3, as DNA: TGTGCCAGCAGCTTAGGCCCGGGGGGACGGGAGACCCAGTACTTC. Translated, it gives CASSLGPGGRETQYF. The chain joins TRBV7-8 to TRBJ2-5; 7 bases align to TRBD2. With V trimmed by 1 base and J by 5 bases, 7 bases remained unmatched. The CDR3 is made up of 15 amino acids. Germline assignment: CDR1 SGHVS and CDR2 FQNEAQ.

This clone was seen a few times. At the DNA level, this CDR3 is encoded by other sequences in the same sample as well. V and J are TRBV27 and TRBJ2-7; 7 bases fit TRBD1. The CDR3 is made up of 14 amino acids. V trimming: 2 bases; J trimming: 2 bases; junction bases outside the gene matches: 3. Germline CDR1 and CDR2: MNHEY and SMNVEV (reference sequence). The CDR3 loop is CASSLGQGAYEQYF. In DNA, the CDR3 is TGTGCCAGCAGTTTAGGTCAGGGGGCCTACGAGCAGTACTTC.

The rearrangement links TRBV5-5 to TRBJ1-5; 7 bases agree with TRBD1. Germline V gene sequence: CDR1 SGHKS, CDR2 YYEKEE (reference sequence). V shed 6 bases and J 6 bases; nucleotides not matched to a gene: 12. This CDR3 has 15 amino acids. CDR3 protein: CASNPEGGAGQPQHF. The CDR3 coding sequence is TGTGCCAGCAATCCGGAAGGGGGCGCGGGTCAGCCCCAGCATTTT.

The chain's CDR3 is CASSVGSGGEQYF. CDR3 sequence (DNA): TGTGCCAGCAGCGTAGGGTCAGGTGGCGAGCAGTACTTC. The chain is built from TRBV9 and TRBJ2-7, with unresolved D. The CDR3 runs to 13 residues. Germline V gene sequence: CDR1 SGDLS, CDR2 YYNGEE. V shed 0 bases and J shed 6 bases, with 10 bases lying between them.

The CDR3 reads CASKSGGDYEQYF. As DNA, the CDR3 is TGTGCCAGCAAAAGCGGGGGAGATTACGAGCAGTACTTC. The chain links TRBV2 to TRBJ2-7; the match to TRBD2 covers 8 bases. The V gene end was trimmed by 7 bases and the J gene end by 4 bases; junction bases not matched to a gene: 6. Per the germline V gene, CDR1 is SNHLY and CDR2 is FYNNEI. There are 13 residues in the CDR3. The complete variable domain, with remaining parts taken from reference TRBV2 and TRBJ2-7, reads EPEVTQTPSHQVTQMGQEVILRCVPISNHLYFYWYRQILGQKVEFLVSFYNNEISEKSEIFDDQFSVERPDGSNFTLKIRSTKLEDSAMYFCASKSGGDYEQYFGPGTRLTVT.

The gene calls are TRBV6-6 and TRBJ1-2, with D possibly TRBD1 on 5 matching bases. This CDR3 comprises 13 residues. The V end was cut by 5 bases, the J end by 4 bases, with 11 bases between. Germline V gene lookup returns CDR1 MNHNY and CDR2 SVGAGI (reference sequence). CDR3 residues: CASSIREGYGYTF. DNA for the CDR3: TGTGCCAGCAGTATCAGGGAAGGCTATGGCTACACCTTC.

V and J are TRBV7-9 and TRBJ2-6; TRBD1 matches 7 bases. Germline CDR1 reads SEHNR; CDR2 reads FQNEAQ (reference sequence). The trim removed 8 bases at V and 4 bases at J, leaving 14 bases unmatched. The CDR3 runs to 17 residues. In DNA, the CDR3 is TGTGCCAGCGTGGGACAGAAACCTCCGGGGGGGGCCAACGTCCTGACTTTC. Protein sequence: CASVGQKPPGGANVLTF.

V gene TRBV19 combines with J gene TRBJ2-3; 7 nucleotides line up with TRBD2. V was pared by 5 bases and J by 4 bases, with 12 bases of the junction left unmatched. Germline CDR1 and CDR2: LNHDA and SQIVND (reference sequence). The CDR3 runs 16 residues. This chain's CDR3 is CASSRGAGRWSDTQYF. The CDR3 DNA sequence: TGTGCCAGTAGTCGCGGAGCGGGGAGATGGTCAGATACGCAGTATTTT. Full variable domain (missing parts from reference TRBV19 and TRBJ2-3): DGGITQSPKYLFRKEGQNVTLSCEQNLNHDAMYWYRQDPGQGLRLIYYSQIVNDFQKGDIAEGYSVSREKKESFPLTVTSAQKNPTAFYLCASSRGAGRWSDTQYFGPGTRLTVL.

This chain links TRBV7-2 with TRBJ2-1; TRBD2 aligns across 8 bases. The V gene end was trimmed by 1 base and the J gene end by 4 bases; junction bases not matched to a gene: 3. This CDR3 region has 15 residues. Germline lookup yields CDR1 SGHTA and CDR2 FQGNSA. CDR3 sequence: CASSLELAVYNEQFF. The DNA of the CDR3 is TGTGCCAGCAGCTTAGAACTAGCGGTATACAATGAGCAGTTCTTC. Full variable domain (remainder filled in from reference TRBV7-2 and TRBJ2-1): GAGVSQSPSNKVTEKGKDVELRCDPISGHTALYWYRQSLGQGLEFLIYFQGNSAPDKSGLPSDRFSAERTGGSVSTLTIQRTQQEDSAVYLCASSLELAVYNEQFFGPGTRLTVL.

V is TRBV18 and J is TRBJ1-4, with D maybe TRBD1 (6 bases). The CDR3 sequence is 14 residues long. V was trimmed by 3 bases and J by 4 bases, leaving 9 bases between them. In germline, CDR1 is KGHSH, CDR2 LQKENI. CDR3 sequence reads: CASSPDSLNEKLFF. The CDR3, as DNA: TGTGCCAGCTCACCGGACAGCCTTAATGAAAAACTGTTTTTT.

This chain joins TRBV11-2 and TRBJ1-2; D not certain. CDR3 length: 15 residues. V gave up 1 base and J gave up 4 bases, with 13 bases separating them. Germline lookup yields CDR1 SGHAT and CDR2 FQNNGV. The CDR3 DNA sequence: TGTGCCAGCAGCTTAGTCGGGAGCCGGGGCTATGGCTACACCTTC. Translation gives CASSLVGSRGYGYTF.

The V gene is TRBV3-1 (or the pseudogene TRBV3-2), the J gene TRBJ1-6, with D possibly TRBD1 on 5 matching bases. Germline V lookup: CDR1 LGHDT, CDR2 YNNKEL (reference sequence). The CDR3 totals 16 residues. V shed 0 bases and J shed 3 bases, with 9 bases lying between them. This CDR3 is CASSQDAGIYNSPLHF. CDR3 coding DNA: TGTGCCAGCAGCCAAGATGCAGGGATCTATAATTCACCCCTCCACTTT.

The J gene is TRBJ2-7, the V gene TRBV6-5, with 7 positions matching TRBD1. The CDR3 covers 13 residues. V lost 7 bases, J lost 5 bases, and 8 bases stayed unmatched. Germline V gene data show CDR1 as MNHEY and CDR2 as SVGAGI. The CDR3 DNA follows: TGTGCCAGCACCCTCGACAGGGACCACGAGCAGTACTTC. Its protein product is CASTLDRDHEQYF.

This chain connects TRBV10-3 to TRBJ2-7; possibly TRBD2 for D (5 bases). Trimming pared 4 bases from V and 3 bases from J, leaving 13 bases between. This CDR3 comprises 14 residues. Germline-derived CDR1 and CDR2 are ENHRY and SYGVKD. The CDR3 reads CAISGGTGDYEQYF. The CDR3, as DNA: TGTGCCATCAGTGGAGGTACCGGGGACTACGAGCAGTACTTC.

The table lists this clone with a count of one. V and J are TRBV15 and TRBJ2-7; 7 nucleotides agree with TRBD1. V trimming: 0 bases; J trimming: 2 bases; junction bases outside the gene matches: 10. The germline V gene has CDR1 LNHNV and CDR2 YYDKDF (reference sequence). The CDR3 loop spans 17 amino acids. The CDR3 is CATSRDWSEGATYEQYF. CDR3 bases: TGTGCCACCAGCAGAGATTGGAGCGAGGGGGCCACCTACGAGCAGTACTTC. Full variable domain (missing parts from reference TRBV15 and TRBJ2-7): DAMVIQNPRYQVTQFGKPVTLSCSQTLNHNVMYWYQQKSSQAPKLLFHYYDKDFNNEADTPDNFQSRRPNTSFCFLDIRSPGLGDTAMYLCATSRDWSEGATYEQYFGPGTRLTVT.

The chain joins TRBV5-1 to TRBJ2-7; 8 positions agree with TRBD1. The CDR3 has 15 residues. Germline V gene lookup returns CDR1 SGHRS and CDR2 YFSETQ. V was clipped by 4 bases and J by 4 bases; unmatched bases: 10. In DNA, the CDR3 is TGCGCCAGCAGCAGCGGACAGGGCCTTGTTTACGAGCAGTACTTC. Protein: CASSSGQGLVYEQYF.

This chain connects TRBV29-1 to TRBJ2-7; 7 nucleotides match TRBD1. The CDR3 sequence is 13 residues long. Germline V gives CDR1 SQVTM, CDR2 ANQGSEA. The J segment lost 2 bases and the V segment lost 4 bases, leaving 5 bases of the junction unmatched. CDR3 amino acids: CSVVGTATYEQYF. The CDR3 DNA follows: TGCAGCGTTGTTGGGACAGCGACCTACGAGCAGTACTTC.

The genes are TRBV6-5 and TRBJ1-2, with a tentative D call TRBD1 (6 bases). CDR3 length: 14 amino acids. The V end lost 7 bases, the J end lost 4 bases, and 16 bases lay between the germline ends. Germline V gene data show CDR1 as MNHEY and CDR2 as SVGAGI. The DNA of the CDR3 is TGTGCCAGCAAGCGGGGGGCGGACCTCTATGGCTACACCTTC. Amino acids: CASKRGADLYGYTF.